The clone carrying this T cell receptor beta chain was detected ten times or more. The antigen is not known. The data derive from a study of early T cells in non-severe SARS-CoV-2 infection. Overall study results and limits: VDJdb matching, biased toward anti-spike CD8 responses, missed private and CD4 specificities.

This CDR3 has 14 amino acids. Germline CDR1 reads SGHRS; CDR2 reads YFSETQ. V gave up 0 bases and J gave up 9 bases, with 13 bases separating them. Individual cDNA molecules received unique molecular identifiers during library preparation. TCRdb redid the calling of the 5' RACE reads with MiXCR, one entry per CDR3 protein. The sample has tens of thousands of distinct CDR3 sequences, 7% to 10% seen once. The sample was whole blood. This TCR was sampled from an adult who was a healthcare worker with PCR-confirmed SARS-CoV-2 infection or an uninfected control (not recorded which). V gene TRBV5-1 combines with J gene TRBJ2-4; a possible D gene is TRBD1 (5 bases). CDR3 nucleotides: TGCGCCAGCAGCTTGGGGCAGGGATTCGTCATTCAGTACTTC. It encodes CASSLGQGFVIQYF.